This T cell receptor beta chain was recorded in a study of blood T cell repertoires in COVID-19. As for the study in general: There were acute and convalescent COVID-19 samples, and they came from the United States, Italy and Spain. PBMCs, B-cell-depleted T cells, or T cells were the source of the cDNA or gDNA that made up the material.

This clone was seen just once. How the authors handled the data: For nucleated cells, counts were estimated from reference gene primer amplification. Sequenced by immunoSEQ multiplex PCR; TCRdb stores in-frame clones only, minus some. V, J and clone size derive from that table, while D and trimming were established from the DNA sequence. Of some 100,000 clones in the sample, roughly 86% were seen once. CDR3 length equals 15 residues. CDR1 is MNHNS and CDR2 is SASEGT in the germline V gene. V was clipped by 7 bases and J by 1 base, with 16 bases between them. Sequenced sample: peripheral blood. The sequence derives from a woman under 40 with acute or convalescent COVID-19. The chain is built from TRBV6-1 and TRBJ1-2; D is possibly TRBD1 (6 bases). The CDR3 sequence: CASIPRQEVNYGYTF. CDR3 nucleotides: TGTGCCAGCATCCCAAGACAGGAGGTTAACTATGGCTACACCTTC.